This is a list of T cell receptor beta chains from one sample in a study of blood T cell repertoires in COVID-19. Assay used: immunoSEQ multiplex PCR; TCRdb lists only in-frame clones, some missing. Counted here are approximately 62,000 clones, about 87% occurring once; the ten biggest clones make up about 1.5%. The specimen was peripheral blood. These receptors were obtained from a man in his sixties with acute or convalescent COVID-19. Both conserved end residues are part of each CDR3. D genes are given only for firm matches. Size values are once, few and many counts, or a class for expanded clones, and some rows have none.

j_call	clone_size	v_call	d_call	cdr3_aa	cdr3_nt
TRBJ1-3	-	TRBV5-5	-	CASSFRPGSGNTIYF	TGTGCCAGCAGCTTCCGGCCAGGGTCTGGAAACACCATATATTTT
TRBJ2-7	-	TRBV12-3/TRBV12-4	-	CASSLRGGYEQYF	TGTGCCAGCAGTTTAAGGGGAGGCTACGAGCAGTACTTC
TRBJ1-5	-	TRBV6-5	-	CASSKLQGSDQPQHF	TGTGCCAGCAGTAAACTACAGGGTAGCGATCAGCCCCAGCATTTT
TRBJ1-3	once	TRBV15	-	CATSRVPGAGNTIYF	TGTGCCACCAGCAGAGTCCCAGGGGCTGGAAACACCATATATTTT
TRBJ1-3	-	TRBV5-5	-	CASSLDRAVDSGNTIYF	TGTGCCAGCAGCTTGGACAGGGCTGTGGACTCTGGAAACACCATATATTTT
TRBJ1-4	-	TRBV5-1	-	CASSSGRGNEKLFF	TGCGCCAGCAGCTCAGGCAGGGGAAATGAAAAACTGTTTTTT
TRBJ1-3	-	TRBV29-1	-	CSVEESSGNTIYF	TGCAGCGTTGAAGAGAGCTCTGGAAACACCATATATTTT
TRBJ1-4	-	TRBV9	TRBD1	CASSVTGVTNEKLFF	TGTGCCAGCAGCGTAACAGGGGTGACTAATGAAAAACTGTTTTTT
TRBJ2-7	-	TRBV19	TRBD1	CASSGRDRVPYEQYF	TGTGCCAGTAGTGGCCGGGACAGGGTCCCCTACGAGCAGTACTTC
TRBJ2-3	-	TRBV3-1/TRBV3-2	TRBD2	CASSPRLAGDGTDTQYF	TGTGCCAGCAGCCCAAGACTAGCGGGAGACGGTACAGATACGCAGTATTTT
TRBJ1-3	-	TRBV7-2	TRBD1	CASSLEGTDYSGNTIYF	TGTGCCAGCAGCTTAGAGGGGACAGACTACTCTGGAAACACCATATATTTT
TRBJ2-7	-	TRBV11-3	-	CASSLVRVAGSYEQYF	TGTGCCAGCAGCTTAGTCCGTGTTGCAGGGTCCTACGAGCAGTACTTC
TRBJ1-1	-	TRBV19	-	CASSATGETEAFF	TGTGCCAGTAGTGCGACAGGTGAAACTGAAGCTTTCTTT
TRBJ1-6	-	TRBV5-6	-	CASSPQVAGSPLHF	TGTGCCAGCAGCCCCCAAGTTGCCGGTTCACCCCTCCACTTT
TRBJ2-1	-	TRBV7-8	TRBD2	CASSPRTSGRYNEQFF	TGTGCCAGCAGCCCAAGGACTAGCGGGAGGTACAATGAGCAGTTCTTC
TRBJ1-5	-	TRBV28	-	CASTIPQGKHQPQHF	TGTGCCAGTACTATACCTCAGGGGAAGCACCAGCCCCAGCATTTT
TRBJ1-4	-	TRBV9	TRBD1	CASSVEGADNEKLFF	TGTGCCAGCAGCGTAGAGGGGGCGGATAATGAAAAACTGTTTTTT
TRBJ1-1	-	TRBV27	-	CASGGISGARTEAFF	TGTGCCAGCGGCGGGATAAGCGGGGCGCGCACTGAAGCTTTCTTT
TRBJ1-5	few	TRBV5-5	TRBD1	CASSWGDRYSNQPQHF	TGTGCCAGCAGCTGGGGGGACAGATATAGCAATCAGCCCCAGCATTTT
TRBJ1-2	-	TRBV7-8	-	CASSLPTGARYGYTF	TGTGCCAGCAGCTTACCCACTGGGGCGAGATATGGCTACACCTTC
TRBJ1-2	-	TRBV7-2	TRBD1	CASSLRVGSGQEKYGYTF	TGTGCCAGCAGCTTACGGGTCGGCTCGGGACAGGAAAAATATGGCTACACCTTC
TRBJ1-5	-	TRBV19	-	CASSLGAARSGQPQHF	TGTGCCAGTAGTCTGGGGGCGGCTAGGTCGGGTCAGCCCCAGCATTTT
TRBJ1-2	-	TRBV28	-	CASRPQGTYGYTF	TGTGCCAGCAGACCGCAGGGAACCTATGGCTACACCTTC
TRBJ2-5	once	TRBV7-2	-	CASSLSFGEETQYF	TGTGCCAGCAGCTTATCGTTCGGGGAAGAGACCCAGTACTTC
TRBJ1-4	-	TRBV4-2	-	CASSHPGQQHEKLFF	TGTGCCAGCAGCCATCCTGGACAGCAGCATGAAAAACTGTTTTTT
TRBJ1-1	-	TRBV11-3	TRBD1	CASSSRQGSTEAFF	TGTGCCAGCAGCTCGAGACAGGGGTCAACTGAAGCTTTCTTT
TRBJ1-5	-	TRBV30	-	CAWSGGALTNQPQHF	TGTGCCTGGAGTGGGGGCGCCCTCACCAATCAGCCCCAGCATTTT
TRBJ2-7	-	TRBV6-5	TRBD2	CASSYLWGGLKSEQYF	TGTGCCAGCAGTTACCTTTGGGGAGGGCTGAAGTCCGAGCAGTACTTC
TRBJ1-2	-	TRBV29-1	TRBD1	CSVQGVGYGYTF	TGCAGCGTACAGGGGGTGGGGTATGGCTACACCTTC
TRBJ2-3	-	TRBV19	TRBD2	CASSISGSVDTQYF	TGTGCCAGTAGTATTAGCGGGAGCGTAGATACGCAGTATTTT
TRBJ2-1	-	TRBV5-1	-	CASSLDSGNEQFF	TGCGCCAGCAGCTTGGATTCGGGGAATGAGCAGTTCTTC
TRBJ1-4	-	TRBV12-5	TRBD1	CASGFPRPGQDNEKLFF	TGTGCTAGTGGTTTCCCTCGTCCGGGACAGGATAATGAAAAACTGTTTTTT
TRBJ2-3	-	TRBV2	TRBD2	CASSEALAGVADTQYF	TGTGCCAGCAGTGAAGCGCTAGCGGGAGTCGCAGATACGCAGTATTTT
TRBJ2-3	-	TRBV4-3	TRBD2	CASSRRLAGDTDTQYF	TGCGCCAGCAGCCGCCGACTAGCGGGAGACACAGATACGCAGTATTTT
TRBJ2-1	-	TRBV10-3	-	CAISKRTTDEQFF	TGTGCCATCAGTAAGCGGACCACTGATGAGCAGTTCTTC
TRBJ2-7	-	TRBV14	TRBD2	CASSRRLGGGGSDTDEQYF	TGTGCCAGCAGCCGAAGGCTTGGAGGCGGCGGGAGCGATACCGACGAGCAGTACTTC
TRBJ2-7	-	TRBV15	TRBD1	CATSRVQTGVSEQYF	TGTGCCACCAGCAGAGTCCAGACAGGGGTGTCCGAGCAGTACTTC
TRBJ2-5	-	TRBV12-3/TRBV12-4	-	CASSLVRVETQYF	TGTGCCAGCAGTTTAGTCAGGGTCGAGACCCAGTACTTC
TRBJ2-1	-	TRBV27	TRBD2	CASSLRASGRRGNEQFF	TGTGCCAGCAGTTTACGCGCTAGCGGGAGGCGGGGGAATGAGCAGTTCTTC